This TCR beta chain was identified in a study of T-cell reconstitution after alpha-beta-depleted transplantation in children. A note on this clonotype: Its antigen is still unknown.

Study-wide results and limits: Hyperexpanded clones declined; after one year, newly produced T cells mostly supplied diversity. For some patients, TCRbeta diversity was high at day 60 because of recipient T cells and thymic progenitors that survived. Several hundred expanded graft clones reportedly supplied alpha-beta T cells about two months after transplant.

The library targeted TCRbeta and was prepared with unique molecular identifiers. TCRdb reanalysed the PCR reads using MiXCR and keeps one entry per CDR3 protein. The sample lists over 45,000 distinct CDR3 sequences, 44% occurring once. V lost 2 bases to trimming and J lost 0 bases, with 8 bases between them. Per germline, CDR1 MNHEY and CDR2 SMNVEV (reference sequence). The CDR3 extends over 14 amino acids. Specimen: PBMCs, mostly from graft donor cells, collected 360 days after TCRalphabeta/CD19-depleted stem cell transplant. The rearrangement uses TRBV27 and TRBJ2-7; tentative D call: TRBD1 (5 bases). This receptor was obtained from a male patient between 5 and 17 years old who had a stem cell transplant for acute lymphoblastic leukemia, so the T cells may come from the graft donor. The CDR3 spells CASSLARDSYEQYF. CDR3 sequence (DNA): TGTGCCAGCAGTTTAGCCAGGGACTCCTACGAGCAGTACTTC.